A selection of T cell receptor beta chains follows, all from one sample in a study of regulatory T cells in long-lasting Graves disease. TCRdb re-derived calls from the multiplex PCR reads in MiXCR, one entry per CDR3 protein. The table lists about 660,000 distinct CDR3 sequences, 25% to 35% of them singletons. The specimen comprised peripheral blood mononuclear cells (PBMCs), sampled when the disease was refractory, from a patient treated with antithyroid drugs. The receptors were sampled from a female donor with Graves disease. Both conserved end residues are part of each CDR3. D genes are given only for firm matches. Clone size appears in some rows only: once, few, many, or a class for an expanded clone.

>TRBJ1-1|.|TRBV6-2/TRBV6-3|.
CASTPGGLTEAFF
TGTGCCAGCACTCCTGGGGGTCTCACTGAAGCTTTCTTT
>TRBJ1-2|many|TRBV28|TRBD1
CASSRTGNGDGYTF
TGTGCCAGCAGTCGGACAGGGAACGGAGATGGCTACACCTTC
>TRBJ1-2|.|TRBV20-1|.
CSARQLNYGYTF
TGCAGTGCTAGACAGCTTAACTATGGCTACACCTTC
>TRBJ1-5|few|TRBV15|TRBD1
CATSRGRGNQPQHF
TGTGCCACCTCCAGGGGGCGCGGCAATCAGCCCCAGCATTTT
>TRBJ1-1|.|TRBV5-1|.
CASSLRGGTPNTEAFF
TGCGCCAGCAGCTTGCGAGGGGGGACACCGAACACTGAAGCTTTCTTT
>TRBJ1-2|few|TRBV30|.
CAWRVGGGYTF
TGTGCCTGGAGGGTCGGGGGCGGCTACACCTTC
>TRBJ2-7|.|TRBV19|TRBD1
CASSAGTGRDEQYF
TGTGCCAGTAGTGCCGGGACAGGGAGGGACGAGCAGTACTTC
>TRBJ1-1|few|TRBV6-2/TRBV6-3|.
CASSEAGQGFSNTEAFF
TGTGCCAGCAGTGAAGCGGGTCAGGGCTTTTCGAACACTGAAGCTTTCTTT
>TRBJ2-4|few|TRBV28|.
CASSFNTPLAKNIQYF
TGTGCCAGCAGTTTCAATACACCCTTAGCCAAAAACATTCAGTACTTC
>TRBJ2-7|.|TRBV10-3|TRBD1
CAISESDRVGSYEQYF
TGTGCCATCAGTGAGTCTGACAGGGTAGGCTCCTACGAGCAGTACTTC
>TRBJ2-7|.|TRBV6-5|TRBD2
CASSYSPSGIYEQYF
TGTGCCAGCAGTTACTCGCCTAGCGGGATATACGAGCAGTACTTC
>TRBJ1-2|few|TRBV19|.
CASSMAGFNYGYTF
TGTGCCAGTAGTATGGCGGGGTTCAACTATGGCTACACCTTC
>TRBJ1-1|.|TRBV7-8|.
CASSLWGAEDTEAFF
TGTGCCAGCAGCTTATGGGGGGCGGAAGACACTGAAGCTTTCTTT
>TRBJ1-1|.|TRBV15|.
CATRRGVNTEAFF
TGTGCCACCAGGAGGGGTGTGAACACTGAAGCTTTCTTT
>TRBJ1-1|.|TRBV15|.
CATSRTVNSEAFF
TGTGCCACCAGCAGAACAGTGAACTCTGAAGCTTTCTTT
>TRBJ2-5|.|TRBV6-1|TRBD2
CASRPRGGPPGETQYF
TGTGCCAGCAGGCCCCGGGGGGGGCCCCCGGGGGAGACCCAGTACTTC